This T cell receptor (beta chain) was documented in a study of a mutant IDH1 vaccine in newly diagnosed glioma (dated by TCRdb to the early 2020s). Concerning the study at large: Eight vaccinations were administered to patients in weeks 1, 3, 5, 7, 11, 15, 19 and 23, corresponding to visits V03 through V10. Prior to enrollment, standard therapy consisting of radiotherapy alone, temozolomide alone, or radiochemotherapy with temozolomide had been administered to patients, with the combination being received by most patients. Peripheral blood was collected at six visits: V03 (baseline), V05, V07, V10, V12 and V13. Of the roughly 30 treated patients, around 60% were male and around 40% were female, and a mean age of around 40 years was recorded. For exploratory analyses, about 25 treated patients had longitudinal TCRB deep sequencing done wherever samples were available. In the chemotherapy-containing groups, vaccination started alongside temozolomide cycles, whereas in patients who had radiotherapy alone it started 4-6 weeks after radiotherapy. Overall study results and their limits: Immune responses induced by the vaccine were seen in approximately 93% of patients across multiple MHC alleles. Pseudoprogression seemed to be unrelated to changes in the top peripheral T cell clonotypes found by TCRB sequencing. Availability determined which PBMC samples were chosen for TCRB deep sequencing. It was noted by the authors that analyses of patient blood samples could not be reproduced owing to sample limitations.

The CDR3 contains 15 residues, cysteine and phenylalanine counted. Only CDR3 DNA is held: 45 bases, read in frame from base 1. The trim is 4 bases for V and 1 base for J, with a gap of 14 bases between the germline ends. CDR1 and CDR2, per the germline V gene (reference sequence), are LNHDA and SQIVND. In light of the paper, this sample's time point label describes: week 5, during vaccination. Each vaccine dose, consisting of 300 ug of a 20-mer mutant IDH1 peptide in Montanide, was administered subcutaneously with topical imiquimod. All donors had newly diagnosed IDH1-mutant astrocytomas of WHO grade 3 or 4 that showed loss of nuclear ATRX. The samples were drawn from NOA16, a multicentre, single-arm, open-label phase I trial in Germany that tested a mutant IDH1 peptide vaccine in humans for the first time. Genomic DNA for TCRB sequencing was extracted from EDTA blood using the DNeasy Blood and Tissue Kit.

In the case of this clone: It has no known antigen specificity. No much larger clonotype is one base removed from it; base qualities were not supplied.

The library was built by means of the immunoSEQ multiplex PCR assay. The hsTCRB Kit was used according to the manufacturer's protocol to amplify rearranged TCR beta chain sequences. Sequencing of TCRB libraries was carried out on an Illumina MiSeq. Processing in the source paper ran as follows. The kit vendor's proprietary platform handled demultiplexing, trimming and gene mapping. TCRdb re-hosts the immuneACCESS table, in-frame sequences only. Its copies lack some clones; in the studies checked, an unresolved V gene accounts for under half of them, and the cause for the rest is not known. V, J and clone size were drawn from that table, and D and trimming were deduced from the DNA. The sample table lists 35,000 or so clones, 70% to 85% of them with a count of one. Of the sample, about 24% falls within the top ten clones.

This specimen was PBMCs, taken from a glioma patient whose treatment included an IDH1 peptide vaccine. The sequence links TRBV19 to TRBJ2-7; 6 matching bases give a weak D call of TRBD2. The sequence was collected from a man aged 25 to 40 with glioma. The nucleotides read TGTGCCAGTAGTACCCCTTTCGGAGGGTCCTACGAGCAGTACTTC. It translates as CASSTPFGGSYEQYF.